This T cell receptor (beta chain) is drawn from a study of beta chain features in type 1 diabetes. Study in general: Age and gender were similar between patients and healthy donors, as were cell yields.

Study findings and constraints: It was possible that PCR favored shorter templates, equally so in patients and controls. The naive, central memory and Treg TCRB repertoires of patients appeared to be more similar to one another than those of healthy donors.

CD45RO/CCR7/CD25/CD127/CD95/CD27 staining was used to isolate CD4+ naive, central memory, regulatory and stem cell-like memory cells by sorting. Per germline, CDR1 KGHSH and CDR2 LQKENI. Losses at the gene ends were 5 bases for V and 1 base for J; bases not matched to a gene: 2. The CDR3 has 14 residues. Turning to this clone: Its matching antigen is unknown.

The isolated RNA, all of it, was reverse transcribed, so expressed TCRB transcripts were what got sequenced. Repertoires were generated with immunoSEQ multiplex PCR, while TCRdb's copy carries only in-frame clones and drops some. Here the sample spans 900,000 or so clones, roughly a sixth being singletons. The receptor comes from a woman under 30 in good health. The sequenced sample was naive CD4+ T cells from blood. The V gene is TRBV18, the J gene TRBJ1-1; 9 nucleotides agree with TRBD1. CDR3 amino acids: CASSAGQGNTEAFF. CDR3 bases: TGTGCCAGCTCAGCGGGACAGGGGAACACTGAAGCTTTCTTT. The entire variable domain, with the rest obtained from reference TRBV18 and TRBJ1-1, is as follows: NAGVMQNPRHLVRRRGQEARLRCSPMKGHSHVYWYRQLPEEGLKFMVYLQKENIIDESGMPKERFSAEFPKEGPSILRIQQVVRGDSAAYFCASSAGQGNTEAFFGQGTRLTVV.